The rows below give T cell receptor beta chains drawn from one sample of a study of shared clonotypes between healthy human individuals. TCRdb keeps only in-frame clones here, not all; method: immunoSEQ multiplex PCR. The sample shows hundreds of thousands of clones, more than 70% of them seen only once. What was sequenced was PBMCs. The receptor set was obtained from a woman in her thirties or forties in good health. Some clones in this sample may be carry-over from other donors' samples. The CDR3 runs from the conserved cysteine through the conserved F or W. D genes are given only for firm matches. Clone size is given for some rows only: seen once, a few or many times, or a class if the clone is expanded.

d_call: TRBD2; v_call: TRBV15; clone_size: many; j_call: TRBJ2-3; cdr3_aa: CATSRDGGGGRASADTQYF; cdr3_nt: TGTGCCACCAGCAGAGATGGCGGGGGCGGGAGGGCCTCTGCAGATACGCAGTATTTT
d_call: TRBD1; v_call: TRBV7-6; clone_size: -; j_call: TRBJ2-7; cdr3_aa: CASSSFGGQGHYEQYF; cdr3_nt: TGTGCCAGCAGCTCCTTCGGAGGACAGGGGCACTACGAGCAGTACTTC
d_call: -; v_call: TRBV19; clone_size: -; j_call: TRBJ1-1; cdr3_aa: CASRLRGNTEAFF; cdr3_nt: TGTGCCAGTAGGTTACGGGGGAACACTGAAGCTTTCTTT
d_call: -; v_call: TRBV18; clone_size: -; j_call: TRBJ1-2; cdr3_aa: CASSPAGVGGYTF; cdr3_nt: TGTGCCAGCTCACCGGCCGGGGTAGGGGGCTACACCTTC
d_call: -; v_call: TRBV2; clone_size: -; j_call: TRBJ2-7; cdr3_aa: CASRDRSYEQYF; cdr3_nt: TGTGCCAGCAGGGACAGATCATACGAGCAGTACTTC
d_call: -; v_call: TRBV20-1; clone_size: -; j_call: TRBJ1-2; cdr3_aa: CSAQAEDGYTF; cdr3_nt: TGCAGTGCCCAGGCGGAGGATGGCTACACCTTC
d_call: -; v_call: TRBV28; clone_size: -; j_call: TRBJ2-7; cdr3_aa: CASSQVSGSYEQYF; cdr3_nt: TGTGCCAGCAGTCAGGTTAGCGGATCCTACGAGCAGTACTTC
d_call: -; v_call: TRBV30; clone_size: -; j_call: TRBJ2-7; cdr3_aa: CAWSWLDGDYEQYF; cdr3_nt: TGTGCCTGGAGTTGGCTGGACGGAGACTACGAGCAGTACTTC
d_call: TRBD2; v_call: TRBV25-1; clone_size: -; j_call: TRBJ2-5; cdr3_aa: CASSEYGASGEQYF; cdr3_nt: TGTGCCAGCAGTGAATATGGGGCTAGCGGTGAGCAGTACTTC
d_call: TRBD2; v_call: TRBV7-9; clone_size: -; j_call: TRBJ2-7; cdr3_aa: CASSPWTSGRNSYEQYF; cdr3_nt: TGTGCCAGCAGCCCATGGACTAGCGGGAGGAATTCCTACGAGCAGTACTTC
d_call: TRBD2; v_call: TRBV7-2; clone_size: -; j_call: TRBJ2-2; cdr3_aa: CASSKPGLEGHGELFF; cdr3_nt: TGTGCCAGCAGCAAACCGGGACTAGAGGGCCACGGGGAGCTGTTTTTT
d_call: -; v_call: TRBV7-9; clone_size: -; j_call: TRBJ2-7; cdr3_aa: CASSLGTSLYEQYF; cdr3_nt: TGTGCCAGCAGCTTAGGTACTAGCTTGTACGAGCAGTACTTC
d_call: -; v_call: TRBV4-2; clone_size: -; j_call: TRBJ2-1; cdr3_aa: CASSQDGGSHNEQFF; cdr3_nt: TGTGCCAGCAGCCAAGATGGGGGGAGCCACAATGAGCAGTTCTTC
d_call: -; v_call: TRBV10-3; clone_size: -; j_call: TRBJ1-1; cdr3_aa: CAISESHTEAFF; cdr3_nt: TGTGCCATCAGTGAGTCCCACACTGAAGCTTTCTTT
d_call: -; v_call: TRBV6-6; clone_size: -; j_call: TRBJ1-5; cdr3_aa: CASKGPNVPQHF; cdr3_nt: TGTGCCAGCAAAGGGCCCAATGTTCCCCAGCATTTT
d_call: -; v_call: TRBV9; clone_size: -; j_call: TRBJ1-1; cdr3_aa: CASSVSLNTEAFF; cdr3_nt: TGTGCCAGCAGCGTCTCATTGAACACTGAAGCTTTCTTT
d_call: TRBD1; v_call: TRBV30; clone_size: -; j_call: TRBJ1-1; cdr3_aa: CAWSATGTGLRW; cdr3_nt: TGTGCCTGGAGTGCAACCGGGACAGGCCTACGCTGG
d_call: TRBD1; v_call: TRBV28; clone_size: once; j_call: TRBJ2-7; cdr3_aa: CASSFTLGQGNSYEQYF; cdr3_nt: TGTGCCAGCAGTTTTACACTCGGACAGGGGAACTCCTACGAGCAGTACTTC
d_call: -; v_call: TRBV30; clone_size: once; j_call: TRBJ1-1; cdr3_aa: CAGCRQRNTEAFF; cdr3_nt: TGTGCCGGTTGTCGACAGAGGAACACTGAAGCTTTCTTT
d_call: -; v_call: TRBV29-1; clone_size: once; j_call: TRBJ1-2; cdr3_aa: CSERTVNYGYTF; cdr3_nt: TGCAGCGAGCGGACAGTTAACTATGGCTACACCTTC
d_call: TRBD1; v_call: TRBV2; clone_size: once; j_call: TRBJ2-7; cdr3_aa: CASSSGTGYYEQYF; cdr3_nt: TGTGCCAGCAGTTCCGGGACAGGTTACTACGAGCAGTACTTC
d_call: -; v_call: TRBV28; clone_size: -; j_call: TRBJ1-2; cdr3_aa: CASRPIPPGGYTF; cdr3_nt: TGTGCCAGCAGACCGATCCCACCAGGAGGCTACACCTTC
d_call: -; v_call: TRBV10-3; clone_size: -; j_call: TRBJ1-1; cdr3_aa: CAISGETTTEAFF; cdr3_nt: TGTGCCATCAGTGGCGAGACAACAACTGAAGCTTTCTTT
d_call: -; v_call: TRBV7-9; clone_size: -; j_call: TRBJ2-1; cdr3_aa: CASSDKWVMSSYNEQFF; cdr3_nt: TGTGCCAGCAGCGACAAGTGGGTTATGAGCTCCTACAATGAGCAGTTCTTC
d_call: -; v_call: TRBV29-1; clone_size: few; j_call: TRBJ2-7; cdr3_aa: CSGDESGEQYF; cdr3_nt: TGCAGCGGGGATGAGTCGGGCGAGCAGTACTTC
d_call: TRBD2; v_call: TRBV28; clone_size: few; j_call: TRBJ2-5; cdr3_aa: CASSPIWGGSQETQYF; cdr3_nt: TGTGCCAGCAGCCCTATATGGGGAGGGAGCCAAGAGACCCAGTACTTC
d_call: TRBD1; v_call: TRBV19; clone_size: -; j_call: TRBJ2-1; cdr3_aa: CASTAWGQGFGEQFF; cdr3_nt: TGTGCCAGTACCGCTTGGGGACAGGGATTCGGTGAGCAGTTCTTC
d_call: TRBD1; v_call: TRBV7-2; clone_size: -; j_call: TRBJ2-3; cdr3_aa: CASSYRQGSTDTQYF; cdr3_nt: TGTGCCAGCAGCTACAGACAGGGGAGCACAGATACGCAGTATTTT
d_call: TRBD1; v_call: TRBV15; clone_size: -; j_call: TRBJ1-3; cdr3_aa: CATSSGGTGNTIYF; cdr3_nt: TGTGCCACCAGCTCAGGGGGGACTGGAAACACCATATATTTT
d_call: -; v_call: TRBV16; clone_size: -; j_call: TRBJ1-5; cdr3_aa: CASSLSPGQEPQHF; cdr3_nt: TGTGCCAGCAGCCTAAGCCCAGGGCAGGAGCCCCAGCATTTT
d_call: -; v_call: TRBV5-1; clone_size: -; j_call: TRBJ2-7; cdr3_aa: CASSLGGRYEQYF; cdr3_nt: TGCGCCAGCAGCTTAGGGGGGAGGTACGAGCAGTACTTC
d_call: -; v_call: TRBV18; clone_size: -; j_call: TRBJ2-7; cdr3_aa: CASSWDQSEQYF; cdr3_nt: TGTGCCAGCTCATGGGACCAGAGCGAGCAGTACTTC
d_call: -; v_call: TRBV19; clone_size: few; j_call: TRBJ1-5; cdr3_aa: CASSITVNQPQHF; cdr3_nt: TGTGCCAGTAGTATCACGGTTAATCAGCCCCAGCATTTT
d_call: -; v_call: TRBV9; clone_size: -; j_call: TRBJ2-7; cdr3_aa: CASSVAQGIYEQYF; cdr3_nt: TGTGCCAGCAGCGTAGCACAAGGGATATACGAGCAGTACTTC
d_call: -; v_call: TRBV4-3; clone_size: -; j_call: TRBJ1-3; cdr3_aa: CASSQDPTGGESYRNTIYF; cdr3_nt: TGCGCCAGCAGCCAAGACCCAACGGGGGGGGAGAGCTACCGAAACACCATATATTTT
d_call: TRBD1; v_call: TRBV25-1; clone_size: -; j_call: TRBJ1-2; cdr3_aa: CASSEGQGLGGYTF; cdr3_nt: TGTGCCAGCAGTGAGGGACAGGGGCTAGGAGGCTACACCTTC
d_call: TRBD2; v_call: TRBV2; clone_size: once; j_call: TRBJ2-7; cdr3_aa: CASSDVAGSFAEQYF; cdr3_nt: TGTGCCAGCAGTGACGTAGCGGGCTCCTTCGCCGAGCAGTACTTC
d_call: TRBD1; v_call: TRBV7-8; clone_size: -; j_call: TRBJ2-7; cdr3_aa: CASSSDGTVRSYEQYF; cdr3_nt: TGTGCCAGCAGCTCTGATGGGACAGTTCGATCCTACGAGCAGTACTTC
d_call: -; v_call: TRBV7-9; clone_size: -; j_call: TRBJ1-6; cdr3_aa: CASSSHNSPLHF; cdr3_nt: TGTGCCAGCAGCTCACATAATTCACCCCTCCACTTT
d_call: -; v_call: TRBV11-3; clone_size: -; j_call: TRBJ2-7; cdr3_aa: CASSLNNSPEQYF; cdr3_nt: TGTGCCAGCAGCTTAAACAACTCTCCCGAGCAGTACTTC
d_call: -; v_call: TRBV9; clone_size: -; j_call: TRBJ2-2; cdr3_aa: CASSPITGELFF; cdr3_nt: TGTGCCAGCAGCCCTATCACCGGGGAGCTGTTTTTT
d_call: -; v_call: TRBV6-4; clone_size: -; j_call: TRBJ1-2; cdr3_aa: CASSDRYGYTF; cdr3_nt: TGTGCCAGCAGTGACCGCTATGGCTACACCTTC
d_call: -; v_call: TRBV5-1; clone_size: -; j_call: TRBJ2-7; cdr3_aa: CASSLEGRGEQYF; cdr3_nt: TGCGCCAGCAGCTTGGAGGGAAGGGGCGAGCAGTACTTC
d_call: TRBD2; v_call: TRBV28; clone_size: -; j_call: TRBJ2-7; cdr3_aa: CASRPSGSYEQYF; cdr3_nt: TGTGCCAGCAGACCTAGCGGCTCCTACGAGCAGTACTTC
d_call: -; v_call: TRBV10-3; clone_size: -; j_call: TRBJ1-5; cdr3_aa: CATKDRTYQPQHF; cdr3_nt: TGTGCCACCAAGGACAGAACCTATCAGCCCCAGCATTTT
d_call: TRBD2; v_call: TRBV28; clone_size: -; j_call: TRBJ2-7; cdr3_aa: CASSDREGSYEQYF; cdr3_nt: TGTGCCAGCAGTGACCGGGAGGGATCCTACGAGCAGTACTTC
d_call: TRBD1; v_call: TRBV11-2; clone_size: -; j_call: TRBJ2-2; cdr3_aa: CASSLGYRGAGELFF; cdr3_nt: TGTGCCAGCAGCTTAGGTTACAGGGGAGCGGGGGAGCTGTTTTTT
d_call: -; v_call: TRBV9; clone_size: -; j_call: TRBJ1-3; cdr3_aa: CASSIDTAGNTIYF; cdr3_nt: TGTGCCAGCAGCATCGACACGGCTGGAAACACCATATATTTT
d_call: -; v_call: TRBV5-1; clone_size: few; j_call: TRBJ1-3; cdr3_aa: CASSLAQAAGNTIYF; cdr3_nt: TGCGCCAGCAGCTTGGCACAGGCGGCTGGAAACACCATATATTTT